This T cell receptor (beta chain) was captured in a study of T cells in Graves' hyperthyroidism and ophthalmopathy. Study outcomes and limitations: The model's output predicted ophthalmopathy at a median of around 7 months prior to onset.

Patients with ophthalmopathy all had a Clinical Activity Score of at least 3, a NOSPECS grade of at least 4 and duration under 3 months. Exclusion of patients followed from uncontrolled infection, other autoimmune disease, pregnancy or lactation. J gave up 8 bases and V 5 bases, and 11 bases lay outside the gene matches. The CDR3 extends over 16 amino acids. Germline V CDR1 and CDR2: DFQATT, SNEGSKA (reference sequence). RNA transcripts provided the source from which TCR beta CDR3 regions were amplified. Carried out on the TCR CDR3, a first-round RT-PCR used the HTBI primer set. A single record per CDR3 protein comes from TCRdb applying MiXCR to the multiplex PCR reads. The sample contains about 300,000 distinct CDR3 sequences, approximately 18% of which appear only once. This clonotype was seen at least ten times. Antigen unknown.

The chain links TRBV20-1 to TRBJ2-1, with 14 bases matching TRBD2. The TCR was taken from a man aged 50-59 years with Graves' ophthalmopathy. The source material was blood. The CDR3 sequence is CSASDPGLAGVDEQFF. As DNA, the CDR3 is TGCAGTGCTTCTGACCCGGGACTAGCGGGAGTGGATGAGCAGTTCTTC.